This entry features one T cell receptor (beta chain) sequence. No cognate antigen has been identified for it. Base qualities are not provided; no much larger clone lies one nucleotide away. The data were taken from a study of blood T cell repertoires in COVID-19 (dated by TCRdb to about 2020). Some background on the complete study: Samples covering the acute and convalescent phases of COVID-19 were provided by collaborators in the United States, Italy and Spain. Where available, HLA class I and class II types were obtained from metadata supplied by the sample provider rather than from assay-based typing. The material from the prospective study consisted of cDNA or gDNA derived from T cells, B-cell-depleted T cells, or PBMCs. Sample metadata almost always included a de-identified subject ID, COVID-19 status, age in years and sex. The repertoires were released in a freely available public database intended as a resource for research on the immune response to SARS-CoV-2. Samples came from the ongoing ImmuneRACE study (first 160 participants) plus 1,254 subjects from 6 global collaborators. The dataset comprised deeply sampled blood TCRbeta repertoires from subjects exposed to, actively infected with, or recovered from COVID-19.

Reading from cysteine to phenylalanine, the CDR3 counts 14 amino acids. This entry keeps only the CDR3 DNA: 42 bases, framed from base 1. The junction carries 11 bases between V and J, which are trimmed by 6 bases and 0 bases respectively. CDR1 is given as LGHNT and CDR2 as FRNRAP, both from the germline V gene. TCRbeta CDR3 regions were amplified from genomic DNA by means of the immunoSEQ Assay, a bias-controlled multiplex PCR. On the authors' methods: Nucleated cell counts per sample were estimated from amplification of reference gene primers within the assay. Sequence reads were collapsed and filtered to measure the absolute abundance of every unique TCRbeta CDR3 rearrangement. For each sample, productive Simpson clonality was calculated as the square root of Simpson's diversity index across productive rearrangements. The table comes from immuneACCESS by way of TCRdb, which keeps in-frame sequences with V and J called. Part of the clones is missing from these tables; in studies checked, under half for an unresolved V gene and the rest for unknown reasons. V and J calls and clone size are as listed in that table; D and trimming were resolved from the DNA. Counted in this sample were 150,000 to 180,000 clones; around 85% of them appeared once. The ten largest clones add up to about 29% of the sample.

Collaborating institutions collected whole blood in K2EDTA tubes following their own protocols. For TCRbeta analysis, collaborators shipped samples as frozen whole blood, isolated PBMCs, or DNA extracted from either of those sample types. Broader findings and caveats from the paper: Clinical and demographic metadata were provided uncurated, with the amount varying by source and participant.

The V and J segments used are TRBV12-5 and TRBJ1-1, with an unclear D gene assignment. The sequenced sample consisted of peripheral blood. The clonotype was recovered from a woman aged 55-69 years with acute or convalescent COVID-19. The sequenced DNA is TGTGCTAGTGGCGAACAGAATATGAACACTGAAGCTTTCTTT. Protein translation: CASGEQNMNTEAFF.